One and the same sample provided the 27 T cell receptor beta chains below, sequenced in a study of T cell changes during pregnancy in multiple sclerosis. This table comes from immunoSEQ multiplex PCR, and its TCRdb copy is limited to in-frame clones, with some not included. The sample has 60,000 to 90,000 clones, around 89% seen once. This specimen was peripheral blood, taken before pregnancy. The receptors were gathered from a female donor with multiple sclerosis, enrolled in a pregnancy study.

The chain couples TRBV4-1 to TRBJ2-1, with 9 bases matching TRBD2. The CDR3 runs 16 residues. V was pared by 1 base and J by 9 bases, with 10 bases of the junction left unmatched. The V gene's germline CDR1 is MGHRA and CDR2 YSYEKL. This CDR3 reads CASSQGGLRGGSEQFF. CDR3 nucleotides: TGCGCCAGCAGCCAAGGGGGACTGCGGGGGGGCAGTGAGCAGTTCTTC.

The chain has TRBV13 and TRBJ1-1; D is possibly TRBD1 (6 bases). The V gene lost 3 bases and the J gene lost 4 bases, with 12 bases spanning the gap. Looked up from germline, CDR1 is PRHDT and CDR2 is FYEKMQ (reference sequence). The CDR3 contains 14 residues. This CDR3 reads CASSFGTGSTEAFF. CDR3 bases: TGTGCCAGCAGCTTTGGTACAGGGAGCACTGAAGCTTTCTTT.

This chain connects TRBV7-2 to TRBJ2-7, with unresolved D. Trimming cost V 3 bases and J 4 bases, with 4 bases left between them. Germline V CDR1 and CDR2: SGHTA, FQGNSA. This CDR3 comprises 11 residues. CDR3 sequence: CASSFYYEQYF. CDR3 DNA: TGTGCCAGCAGCTTTTATTACGAGCAGTACTTC.

The CDR3 spells CARSPKDFYGYTF. The CDR3 coding sequence is TGTGCCAGAAGCCCCAAGGACTTCTATGGCTACACCTTC. The chain links TRBV5-3 to TRBJ1-2, with unresolved D. TRBV5-3 is marked as an open reading frame, function uncertain. The CDR3 loop spans 13 amino acids. The V end was cut by 4 bases, the J end by 4 bases, with 11 bases between.

This rearrangement joins TRBV10-3 to TRBJ2-2, with no clear D. This CDR3 region has 16 residues. V was shortened by 1 base and J by 1 base, with 10 bases between the two germline ends. CDR1 and CDR2 (germline): ENHRY, SYGVKD. CDR3 nucleotide sequence: TGTGCCATCAGTGAGTTCGGCAGGATGAACACCGGGGAGCTGTTTTTT. Its protein product is CAISEFGRMNTGELFF.

The rearrangement uses TRBV5-1 and TRBJ2-7, with D perhaps TRBD2 (7 bases). Germline CDR1 is SGHRS and CDR2 is YFSETQ. Trimming stripped 4 bases from V and 0 bases from J, with 14 bases between. The CDR3 runs to 15 residues. CDR3 DNA sequence: TGCGCCAGCAGCCCGACGGGGGGCCGCTCCTACGAGCAGTACTTC. Encoded protein: CASSPTGGRSYEQYF.

V and J are TRBV4-2 and TRBJ2-5; no firm D call. The germline V gene encodes CDR1 LGHNA and CDR2 YNFKEQ. V was shortened by 1 base and J by 5 bases, with 11 bases between the two germline ends. The CDR3 contains 14 residues. The CDR3 nucleotides are TGTGCCAGCAGCCAAGTTGGCCAGATGGAGACCCAGTACTTC. Translated, it gives CASSQVGQMETQYF.

V usage is TRBV19 and J usage is TRBJ1-2, with 8 positions matching TRBD1. This CDR3 spans 13 amino acids. The junction had 6 bases not matched to a gene; V was cut back by 8 bases and J by 4 bases. Germline V gives CDR1 LNHDA, CDR2 SQIVND (reference sequence). In DNA, the CDR3 is TGTGCCAGTCGTACAGGGGGTTTCTATGGCTACACCTTC. It is translated as CASRTGGFYGYTF. Full variable domain (rest looked up from reference TRBV19 and TRBJ1-2): DGGITQSPKYLFRKEGQNVTLSCEQNLNHDAMYWYRQDPGQGLRLIYYSQIVNDFQKGDIAEGYSVSREKKESFPLTVTSAQKNPTAFYLCASRTGGFYGYTFGSGTRLTVV.

This chain links TRBV5-6 with TRBJ1-4, with 12 bases that match TRBD1. V shed 4 bases, J shed 8 bases, and the junction held 6 bases outside the gene matches. Per germline, CDR1 SGHDT and CDR2 YYEEEE. The CDR3 totals 15 residues. CDR3 residues: CASSPGGTGGEKLFF. CDR3 in DNA: TGTGCCAGCAGCCCCGGTGGGACAGGGGGCGAAAAACTGTTTTTT.

The rearrangement joins TRBV7-3 to TRBJ2-1; 8 bases line up with TRBD2. This CDR3 comprises 15 residues. CDR1 and CDR2 from the germline V gene are SGHTA and FQGTGA. V lost 7 bases and J lost 4; bases outside the gene matches: 9. CDR3 coding DNA: TGTGCCAGCACCCTTAACGGGGGGGGATACAATGAGCAGTTCTTC. Its protein is CASTLNGGGYNEQFF.

The chain is built from TRBV5-1 and TRBJ2-3; TRBD1 is a possible D gene (5 bases). V lost 6 bases, J lost 3 bases, and 8 bases lay in between. CDR1 SGHRS and CDR2 YFSETQ come from the germline V gene. CDR3 size: 12 residues. The DNA for the CDR3 is TGCGCCAGCACCCCAGGGACAGATACGCAGTATTTT. This gives the protein CASTPGTDTQYF.

Of note for this clone: A read error may produce the germline difference seen at one junction end. Other DNA sequences of this sample code for an identical CDR3. This chain connects TRBV6-4 to TRBJ1-5; tentatively, D is TRBD1 (6 bases). The CDR3 runs 13 residues. Germline V gene lookup returns CDR1 MRHNA and CDR2 SNTAGT. This CDR3 is CASSERDNQPQHF. The CDR3 nucleotides are TGTGCCAGCAGTGAGAGGGACAATCAGCCCCAGCACTTT.

V usage is TRBV2 and J usage is TRBJ2-2, with a tentative D call TRBD2 (5 bases). Trimming cost V 1 base and J 0 bases, with 12 bases left between them. Germline assignment: CDR1 SNHLY and CDR2 FYNNEI. The CDR3 runs to 17 residues. This CDR3 is CASSEGGAATNTGELFF. The CDR3 coding sequence is TGTGCCAGCAGTGAAGGGGGAGCGGCGACGAACACCGGGGAGCTGTTTTTT.

A remark on this clone: This sample also contains other DNA sequences that code for the same CDR3. The chain links TRBV9 to TRBJ2-7; TRBD1 matches at 11 bases. This CDR3 spans 15 amino acids. Germline trimming cut 0 bases from V and 5 bases from J; bases unmatched to any gene: 4. The germline gives CDR1 SGDLS, CDR2 YYNGEE. The DNA of the CDR3 is TGTGCCAGCAGCGTAGGGGGGACAGGGGGAAACGAGCAGTACTTC. Amino acid sequence: CASSVGGTGGNEQYF.

In this sample, this clone turned up a few times. The chain has TRBV28 and TRBJ2-1; TRBD2 matches at 11 bases. The V gene's germline CDR1 is MDHEN and CDR2 SYDVKM. After removal of 4 bases from V and 8 bases from J, the junction contained 7 bases not matched to a gene. CDR3 length: 15 amino acids. CDR3 amino acids: CASSSRHSGGDEQFF. The DNA for the CDR3 is TGTGCCAGCAGTTCACGTCATAGCGGGGGGGATGAGCAGTTCTTC. Full variable domain (rest looked up from reference TRBV28 and TRBJ2-1): DVKVTQSSRYLVKRTGEKVFLECVQDMDHENMFWYRQDPGLGLRLIYFSYDVKMKEKGDIPEGYSVSREKKERFSLILESASTNQTSMYLCASSSRHSGGDEQFFGPGTRLTVL.

V gene TRBV5-1 combines with J gene TRBJ1-4; 7 nucleotides line up with TRBD1. Trimming at V came to 4 bases and at J to 7 bases, leaving 13 bases not matched to a gene. Germline V gene lookup returns CDR1 SGHRS and CDR2 YFSETQ. CDR3 length: 16 residues. As DNA, the CDR3 is TGCGCCAGCAGCCCCCAGGTGGAGGGGGCCGGTGAAAAACTGTTTTTT. Amino acids: CASSPQVEGAGEKLFF.

V and J are TRBV5-3 and TRBJ2-6, with D maybe TRBD2 (5 bases). Being an ORF, TRBV5-3 has a function that is uncertain. This CDR3 contains 18 residues. V dropped 4 bases and J dropped 2 bases, with 19 bases sitting between them. CDR3 sequence: CARSRTGVIPPGANVLTF. The CDR3 DNA sequence: TGTGCCAGAAGCCGAACCGGGGTAATACCGCCTGGGGCCAACGTCCTGACTTTC.

The chain recombines TRBV2 with TRBJ1-2; D is ambiguous. Germline CDR1 is SNHLY and CDR2 is FYNNEI. CDR3 length: 13 residues. V was shortened by 9 bases and J by 8 bases, with 19 bases between the two germline ends. The DNA of the CDR3 is TGTGCCAGTTCCCACGGGGATCAAGAGGGCTACACCTTC. This codes for CASSHGDQEGYTF.

V and J are TRBV4-3 and TRBJ2-1, with a weak D call TRBD1 (7 bases). V was pared by 4 bases and J by 4 bases, with 14 bases between. Germline loops: CDR1 LGHNA, CDR2 YSLEER. This CDR3 contains 15 residues. The CDR3 bases are TGCGCCAGCAGCCCAGGGGGGTCGGTTTACAATGAGCAGTTCTTC. The encoded protein is CASSPGGSVYNEQFF.

The V gene is TRBV4-1, the J gene TRBJ2-1; possible D gene TRBD2, 5 bases. The length of the CDR3 is 18 residues. Looked up from germline, CDR1 is MGHRA and CDR2 is YSYEKL. V was shortened by 4 bases and J by 7 bases, with 26 bases between the two germline ends. The chain's CDR3 is CASSRAILPGSKGNEQFF. DNA for the CDR3: TGCGCCAGCAGCCGAGCGATTCTCCCGGGATCGAAAGGTAATGAGCAGTTCTTC.

V gene TRBV5-3 combines with J gene TRBJ1-4; weak D call: TRBD1 (6 bases). TRBV5-3 qualifies as an ORF whose function is uncertain. Trimming pared 5 bases from V and 3 bases from J, leaving 14 bases between. The CDR3 sequence is 15 residues long. The CDR3 protein is CARRPLDRANEKLFF. For the CDR3, the DNA is TGTGCCAGAAGACCCCTGGACAGAGCTAATGAAAAACTGTTTTTT.

The chain joins TRBV13 to TRBJ1-1, with 7 bases fitting TRBD1. The V and J ends lost 1 base and 3 bases, in that order; junction bases with no gene match: 2. The CDR3 is made up of 14 amino acids. Germline V gives CDR1 PRHDT, CDR2 FYEKMQ (reference sequence). In nucleotides, the CDR3 is TGTGCCAGCAGCTTAGACAGGGGTTACACTGAAGCTTTCTTT. This sequence encodes CASSLDRGYTEAFF.

The V and J genes are TRBV4-3 and TRBJ2-7, with D possibly being TRBD2 (6 bases). CDR3 length equals 15 residues. Trimming removed 2 bases at V and 3 bases at J, with 14 bases between. CDR1 is LGHNA, CDR2 YSLEER, per germline. The CDR3 is CASSQRLEPYYEQYF. The CDR3, as DNA: TGCGCCAGCAGCCAAAGACTAGAGCCTTACTACGAGCAGTACTTC.

This chain joins TRBV27 and TRBJ1-2; the D is unclear. Germline V CDR1 and CDR2: MNHEY, SMNVEV (reference sequence). V was cut by 0 bases and J by 4 bases, with 12 bases left in between. The CDR3 has 15 amino acids. Written as DNA, the CDR3 is TGTGCCAGCAGTTTATCAAGACACCCTCTCTATGGCTACACCTTC. Its protein is CASSLSRHPLYGYTF.

This clone was counted only a few times. CDR3 nucleotide sequence: TGTGCCAGCCTTAGTCGTCAGGCAGGTTCACCCCTCCACTTT. This gives the protein CASLSRQAGSPLHF. J is TRBJ1-6 and V is TRBV11-3; D remains unclear. CDR1 is SGHNT, CDR2 YENEEA, per germline. This CDR3 region has 14 residues. Trimming took off 8 bases at V and 9 bases at J, with 17 bases between the two ends. Using reference TRBV11-3 and TRBJ1-6 for the parts outside the CDR3, the full variable domain is EAGVVQSPRYKIIEKKQPVAFWCNPISGHNTLYWYLQNLGQGPELLIRYENEEAVDDSQLPKDRFSAERLKGVDSTLKIQPAELGDSAVYLCASLSRQAGSPLHFGNGTRLTVT.

CDR3 protein: CASSSREGNGYTF. The CDR3 region has the DNA TGTGCCAGCAGCTCCAGGGAGGGAAATGGCTACACCTTC. The rearrangement joins TRBV7-3 to TRBJ1-2, with a tentative D call TRBD1 (5 bases). Trimming took off 4 bases at V and 6 bases at J, with 12 bases between the two ends. Germline assignment: CDR1 SGHTA and CDR2 FQGTGA. The CDR3 consists of 13 residues. Full variable domain (outside the CDR3, taken from reference TRBV7-3 and TRBJ1-2): GAGVSQTPSNKVTEKGKYVELRCDPISGHTALYWYRQSLGQGPEFLIYFQGTGAADDSGLPNDRFFAVRPEGSVSTLKIQRTERGDSAVYLCASSSREGNGYTFGSGTRLTVV.

This sequence joins TRBV4-1 and TRBJ1-4, with D perhaps matching TRBD1 (6 bases). The length of the CDR3 is 16 residues. In germline, CDR1 is MGHRA, CDR2 YSYEKL. V lost 4 bases to trimming and J lost 10 bases, with 22 bases between them. The CDR3 nucleotides are TGCGCCAGCAGCCCCTACGACAGGCAGGGGCACCTAAAACTGTTTTTT. As protein: CASSPYDRQGHLKLFF.